This entry features one TCR beta chain sequence. Its specific antigen is unknown. Base qualities were left out, and no much larger clone turns up one base away. The sample belongs to a study of blood T cell repertoires in COVID-19 (dated by TCRdb to the early 2020s). With regard to the full study: The collaborator samples originated in the United States, Italy and Spain and spanned the acute and convalescent phases of COVID-19. The prospective study material was composed of cDNA or gDNA derived from T cells, B-cell-depleted T cells, or PBMCs. The repertoires were released in a freely available public database meant as a resource for research on the immune response to SARS-CoV-2. The dataset comprised deeply sampled blood TCRbeta repertoires from subjects exposed to, actively infected with, or recovered from COVID-19. Samples came from the ongoing ImmuneRACE study (first 160 participants) plus 1,254 subjects from 6 global collaborators. Nearly every sample came with metadata listing a de-identified subject ID, COVID-19 status, age in years and sex. Where available, HLA class I and class II types were obtained from metadata supplied by the sample provider rather than from assay-based typing. Findings and caveats that apply to the study as a whole: The amount of clinical and demographic metadata varied by source and participant and was provided uncurated.

The CDR3 runs 13 amino acids, cysteine and phenylalanine included. Just CDR3 DNA is preserved here, 39 bases in frame from base 1. The germline V gene supplies CDR1 SGHRS and CDR2 YFSETQ. V is reduced by 4 bases and J by 2 bases, leaving a spacing of 9 bases between them. The collaborating institutions used their own protocols to collect whole blood in K2EDTA tubes. For TCRbeta analysis, collaborators shipped samples in one of three forms: frozen whole blood, isolated PBMCs, or DNA extracted from either of those sample types. The immunoSEQ Assay, a bias-controlled multiplex PCR, was used to amplify TCRbeta CDR3 regions from genomic DNA. The original pipeline was this. Nucleated cell counts per sample were estimated from amplification of reference gene primers within the assay. Sequence reads were collapsed and filtered to measure the absolute abundance of every unique TCRbeta CDR3 rearrangement. For each sample, productive Simpson clonality was calculated as the square root of Simpson's diversity index over productive rearrangements. In its TCRdb copy, this immuneACCESS table keeps in-frame sequences only and misses some clones. Where compared with another copy, unresolved V genes explain less than half of these, and the others have no known cause. V, J and clone size reflect that table, while D and trimming were determined from the DNA. The sample table holds fewer than 75,000 clones, of which just under 90% were seen once. Jointly, the top ten make up approximately 1.5% of the sample.

This TCR came from a man aged 55-75 years with acute or convalescent COVID-19. The sequencing sample was made of peripheral blood. In this chain, TRBV5-1 is recombined with TRBJ1-2; TRBD1 might be the D gene, on 5 matching bases. The DNA sequence is given as TGCGCCAGCAGCCCGGACATCAACTATGGCTACACCTTC. This codes for CASSPDINYGYTF.